The text below deals with one T cell receptor (beta chain). Its target is not known. The data stem from a study of T-cell reconstitution after alpha-beta-depleted transplantation in children. Study results and caveats: Newly generated T cells supplied most T-cell counts and diversity one year post-transplant. The study reportedly traced alpha-beta T cells about two months after transplant to several hundred expanded graft clones.

The ends were cut back, 0 bases at V and 9 bases at J, with 12 bases in the middle. The CDR3 extends over 14 amino acids. The germline V gene has CDR1 SGHRS and CDR2 YFSETQ. Preparing the TCRbeta library involved the use of unique molecular identifiers. TCRdb used MiXCR to reprocess the PCR reads, holding one entry per CDR3 protein. The table has 98,000 or so distinct CDR3 sequences, more than 20% seen once. V and J are TRBV5-1 and TRBJ2-2; D not resolved. The clonotype comes from a boy between 2 and 15 years old with acute lymphoblastic leukemia, due to receive a stem cell transplant. The input for sequencing was PBMCs, taken before TCRalphabeta/CD19-depleted stem cell transplant. CDR3 sequence reads: CASSLVLGTRELFF. CDR3 bases: TGCGCCAGCAGCTTGGTCTTGGGAACCCGGGAGCTGTTTTTT.